A single sample gave rise to the 9 T cell receptor beta chains below, sequenced in a study of cytomegalovirus exposure and HLA in healthy donors. Primers included in the PCR were 60 Vbeta and 13 Jbeta primers. The data were produced by immunoSEQ multiplex PCR, yet TCRdb's version contains in-frame clones alone and is incomplete. The sample includes approximately 160,000 clones, approximately 84% of them seen just once. Sequencing input: PBMCs. The source of these receptors is a woman between 45 and 65 years old in good health and CMV-seropositive.

The genes are TRBV4-3 and TRBJ2-3; no firm D call. Trimming took off 2 bases at V and 0 bases at J, with 3 bases between the two ends. This CDR3 has 13 amino acids. Germline V gene data show CDR1 as LGHNA and CDR2 as YSLEER. In DNA form, the CDR3 reads TGCGCCAGCAGCCAACAGAGCACAGATACGCAGTATTTT. Translated, it gives CASSQQSTDTQYF.

The rearrangement uses TRBV2 and TRBJ1-4, with unresolved D. V was cut by 3 bases and J by 8 bases, with 16 bases left in between. The CDR3 is 15 amino acids. Germline values: CDR1 SNHLY, CDR2 FYNNEI. The CDR3 sequence is CASSERPEVGEKLFF. CDR3 in DNA: TGTGCCAGCAGTGAGAGACCGGAGGTCGGAGAAAAACTGTTTTTT.

The chain couples TRBV2 to TRBJ2-1; D is perhaps TRBD2 (6 bases). The germline gives CDR1 SNHLY, CDR2 FYNNEI. V lost 6 bases and J 4 bases, leaving 13 bases between the germline ends. The CDR3 consists of 14 residues. CDR3 protein: CASRATTSYNEQFF. Here the CDR3 DNA reads TGTGCCAGCAGGGCCACGACTAGTTACAATGAGCAGTTCTTC. The full variable domain, in which reference TRBV2 and TRBJ2-1 provide the parts outside the CDR3, is EPEVTQTPSHQVTQMGQEVILRCVPISNHLYFYWYRQILGQKVEFLVSFYNNEISEKSEIFDDQFSVERPDGSNFTLKIRSTKLEDSAMYFCASRATTSYNEQFFGPGTRLTVL.

V and J are TRBV5-1 and TRBJ2-2; TRBD2 aligns across 10 bases. This CDR3 contains 16 residues. Trimming took 4 bases from V and 6 from J; bases not matched to a gene: 9. Looked up from germline, CDR1 is SGHRS and CDR2 is YFSETQ. DNA for the CDR3: TGCGCCAGCAGCCTACTCAGCGGGGGGGCGGCCGGGGAGCTGTTTTTT. Encoded protein: CASSLLSGGAAGELFF.

This chain links TRBV30 with TRBJ2-2; TRBD2 agrees at 7 bases. CDR3 size: 11 residues. From germline, CDR1 is GTSNPN and CDR2 SVGIG (reference sequence). V was clipped by 4 bases and J by 8 bases; unmatched bases: 1. DNA of the CDR3: TGTGCCTGGACGGGAGGAGGGGAGCTGTTTTTT. It codes for CAWTGGGELFF.

V gene TRBV27 combines with J gene TRBJ2-1, with TRBD2 matching 9 bases. Germline CDR1 reads MNHEY; CDR2 reads SMNVEV (reference sequence). There are 17 residues in the CDR3. V shed 4 bases, J shed 3 bases, and the junction held 10 bases outside the gene matches. CDR3 amino acids: CASSSHPAGGFYNEQFF. CDR3 nucleotide sequence: TGTGCCAGCAGTTCCCACCCCGCGGGGGGGTTCTACAATGAGCAGTTCTTC.

The chain is built from TRBV7-2 and TRBJ1-1, with 7 bases identical to TRBD1. Germline CDR1 is SGHTA and CDR2 is FQGNSA. The CDR3 length is 15 residues. V shed 4 bases and J 5 bases; nucleotides not matched to a gene: 10. The CDR3 DNA reads TGTGCCAGCAGCTCCCCTGAGGGGGCCAAGACTGAAGCTTTCTTT. Protein product: CASSSPEGAKTEAFF.

The chain has TRBV7-9 and TRBJ1-1, with D perhaps matching TRBD1 (5 bases). Germline CDR1 is SEHNR and CDR2 is FQNEAQ (reference sequence). The CDR3 runs to 13 residues. Trimming left V 4 bases short and J 4 bases short, with 10 bases between. CDR3 sequence: CASSSQEGTEAFF. The CDR3 DNA follows: TGTGCCAGCAGCTCACAGGAGGGCACTGAAGCTTTCTTT. Full variable domain (missing parts from reference TRBV7-9 and TRBJ1-1): DTGVSQNPRHKITKRGQNVTFRCDPISEHNRLYWYRQTLGQGPEFLTYFQNEAQLEKSRLLSDRFSAERPKGSFSTLEIQRTEQGDSAMYLCASSSQEGTEAFFGQGTRLTVV.

J is TRBJ1-3 and V is TRBV19, with TRBD1 matching 9 bases. The germline gives CDR1 LNHDA, CDR2 SQIVND (reference sequence). V was clipped by 7 bases and J by 0 bases; unmatched bases: 7. The length of the CDR3 is 16 residues. The CDR3 DNA reads as TGTGCCAGTATCGGGACAGGGCAAGGCTCTGGAAACACCATATATTTT. Encoded protein: CASIGTGQGSGNTIYF.